A single sample gave rise to the 3 T cell receptor beta chains below, sequenced in a study of T cells after yellow fever vaccination. Each CDR3 protein gets one entry after TCRdb re-called the 5' RACE reads with MiXCR. The sample contains fewer than 450,000 distinct CDR3 sequences, almost 4% of which appear only once. Sequencing was performed on PBMCs, taken 5 days after the yellow fever booster vaccination. These receptors all come from a young man who received the YFV17D yellow fever vaccine.

The chain has TRBV10-1 and TRBJ2-3; D gene unclear. Germline lookup yields CDR1 WNHNN and CDR2 SYGVQD (reference sequence). The length of the CDR3 is 11 residues. Trimming shortened V by 2 bases and J by 14 bases, and 11 bases separated the two germline ends. The CDR3, as DNA: TGCGCCAGCAGTGAGCCCACATCGAGGTATTTT. The encoded protein is CASSEPTSRYF.

This clonotype was recorded at least ten times. V usage is TRBV5-1 and J usage is TRBJ2-3; 7 bases line up with TRBD2. Germline V CDR1 and CDR2: SGHRS, YFSETQ. The ends lost 2 bases at V and 7 bases at J; junction bases unmatched: 10. The CDR3 is made up of 15 amino acids. The CDR3 nucleotides are TGCGCCAGCAGCTTAGCGGGGCCAGCCGCCCATACGCAGTATTTT. Translating it yields CASSLAGPAAHTQYF.

This clonotype appeared a few times. The rearrangement joins TRBV20-1 to TRBJ2-7; D is undetermined. The length of the CDR3 is 12 residues. V lost 5 bases to trimming and J lost 0 bases, with 8 bases between them. Germline V gives CDR1 DFQATT, CDR2 SNEGSKA (reference sequence). The CDR3: CSAGRSSYEQYF. CDR3 bases: TGCAGTGCTGGTCGGAGCTCCTACGAGCAGTACTTC.